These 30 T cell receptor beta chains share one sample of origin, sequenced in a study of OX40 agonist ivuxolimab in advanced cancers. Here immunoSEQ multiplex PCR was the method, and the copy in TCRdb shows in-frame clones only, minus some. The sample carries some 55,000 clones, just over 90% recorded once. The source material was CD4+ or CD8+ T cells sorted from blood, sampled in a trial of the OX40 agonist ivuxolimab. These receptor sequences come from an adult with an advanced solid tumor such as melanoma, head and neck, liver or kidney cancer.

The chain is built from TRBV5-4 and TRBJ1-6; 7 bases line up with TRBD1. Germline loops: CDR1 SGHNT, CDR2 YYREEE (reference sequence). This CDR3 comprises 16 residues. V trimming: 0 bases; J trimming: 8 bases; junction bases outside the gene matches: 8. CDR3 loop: CASSLGYRQGDSPLHF. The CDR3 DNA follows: TGTGCCAGCAGCTTGGGTTATAGACAGGGCGATTCACCCCTCCACTTT. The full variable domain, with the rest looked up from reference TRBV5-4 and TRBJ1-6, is ETGVTQSPTHLIKTRGQQVTLRCSSQSGHNTVSWYQQALGQGPQFIFQYYREEENGRGNFPPRFSGLQFPNYSSELNVNALELDDSALYLCASSLGYRQGDSPLHFGNGTRLTVT.

CDR3 protein: CASKMTPEEIYEQYF. CDR3 coding DNA: TGTGCCAGCAAAATGACCCCGGAAGAAATTTACGAGCAGTACTTC. The chain has TRBV6-5 and TRBJ2-7; D call uncertain. The CDR3 runs to 15 residues. V was cut by 7 bases and J by 4 bases, with 20 bases left in between. Germline values: CDR1 MNHEY, CDR2 SVGAGI.

The CDR3 loop is CASSLVGRGQTYEQYF. The CDR3 DNA follows: TGTGCCAGCAGCTTGGTCGGCAGGGGCCAAACCTACGAGCAGTACTTC. The V and J genes are TRBV5-4 and TRBJ2-7; a weak D match, TRBD1 (6 bases). V was shortened by 0 bases and J by 2 bases, with 15 bases between the two germline ends. Germline V gives CDR1 SGHNT, CDR2 YYREEE (reference sequence). The length of the CDR3 is 16 residues.

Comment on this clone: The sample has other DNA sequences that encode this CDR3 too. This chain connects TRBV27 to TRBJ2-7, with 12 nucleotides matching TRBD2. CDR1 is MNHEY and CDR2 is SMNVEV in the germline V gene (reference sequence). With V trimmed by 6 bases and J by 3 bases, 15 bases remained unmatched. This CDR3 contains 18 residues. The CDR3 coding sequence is TGTGCCAGCAGGTGGAGAGGGACTAGCGGGCATCGAAACTACGAGCAGTACTTC. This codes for CASRWRGTSGHRNYEQYF.

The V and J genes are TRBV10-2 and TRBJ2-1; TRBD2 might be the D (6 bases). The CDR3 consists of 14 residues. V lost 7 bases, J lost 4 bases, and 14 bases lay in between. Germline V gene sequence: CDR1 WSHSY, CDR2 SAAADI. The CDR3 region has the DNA TGCGCCAGCACGAGGGAGGCCGCATACAATGAGCAGTTCTTC. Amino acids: CASTREAAYNEQFF.

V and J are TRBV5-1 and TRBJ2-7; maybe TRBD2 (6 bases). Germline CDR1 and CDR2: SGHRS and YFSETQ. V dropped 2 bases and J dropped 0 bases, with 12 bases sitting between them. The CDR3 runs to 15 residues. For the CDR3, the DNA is TGCGCCAGCAGCTTCGGGGGTGCTAGCTCCTACGAGCAGTACTTC. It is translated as CASSFGGASSYEQYF.

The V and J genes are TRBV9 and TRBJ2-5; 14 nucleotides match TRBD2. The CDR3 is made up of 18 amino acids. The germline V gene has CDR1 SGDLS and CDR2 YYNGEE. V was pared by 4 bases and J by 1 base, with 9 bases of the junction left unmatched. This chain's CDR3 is CASSLGTSGGSGQETQYF. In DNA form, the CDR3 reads TGTGCCAGCAGCCTAGGGACTAGCGGGGGTTCGGGCCAAGAGACCCAGTACTTC.

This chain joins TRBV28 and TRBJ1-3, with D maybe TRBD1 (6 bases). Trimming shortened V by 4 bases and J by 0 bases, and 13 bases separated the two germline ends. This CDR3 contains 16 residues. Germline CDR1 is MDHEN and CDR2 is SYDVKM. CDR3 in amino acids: CASSSSQGHSGNTIYF. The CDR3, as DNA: TGTGCCAGCAGTTCATCACAGGGCCACTCTGGAAACACCATATATTTT.

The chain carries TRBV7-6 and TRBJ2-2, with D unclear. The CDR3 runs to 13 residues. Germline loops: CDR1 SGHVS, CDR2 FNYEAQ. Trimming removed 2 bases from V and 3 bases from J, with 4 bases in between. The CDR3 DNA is TGTGCCAGCAGCTTAAGGGACACCGGGGAGCTGTTTTTT. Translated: CASSLRDTGELFF.

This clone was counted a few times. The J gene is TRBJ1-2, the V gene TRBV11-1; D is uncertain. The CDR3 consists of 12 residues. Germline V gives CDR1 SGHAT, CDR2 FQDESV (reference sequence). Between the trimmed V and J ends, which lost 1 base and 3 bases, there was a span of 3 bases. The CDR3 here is CASSLDHYGYTF. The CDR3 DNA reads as TGTGCCAGCAGCTTAGACCACTATGGCTACACCTTC.

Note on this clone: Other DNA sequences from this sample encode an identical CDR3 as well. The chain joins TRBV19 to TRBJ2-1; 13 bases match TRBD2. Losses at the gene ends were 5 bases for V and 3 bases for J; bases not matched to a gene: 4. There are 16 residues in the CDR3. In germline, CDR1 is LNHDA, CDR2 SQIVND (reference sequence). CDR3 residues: CASSSRTSGSYNEQFF. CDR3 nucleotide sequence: TGTGCCAGTAGTTCACGGACTAGCGGGAGCTACAATGAGCAGTTCTTC.

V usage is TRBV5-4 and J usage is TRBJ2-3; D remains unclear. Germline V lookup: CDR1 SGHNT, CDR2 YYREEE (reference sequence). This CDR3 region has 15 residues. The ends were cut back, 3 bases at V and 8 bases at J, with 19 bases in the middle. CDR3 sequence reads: CASSSRVSVASTQYF. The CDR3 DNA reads TGTGCCAGCAGCTCTAGGGTGAGCGTAGCAAGTACGCAGTATTTT.

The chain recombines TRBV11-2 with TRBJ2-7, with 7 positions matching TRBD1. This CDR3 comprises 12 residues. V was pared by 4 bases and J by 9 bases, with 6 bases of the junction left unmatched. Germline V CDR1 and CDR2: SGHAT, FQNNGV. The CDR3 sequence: CASSSGQNGQYF. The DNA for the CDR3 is TGTGCCAGCAGCTCGGGACAGAATGGGCAGTACTTC.

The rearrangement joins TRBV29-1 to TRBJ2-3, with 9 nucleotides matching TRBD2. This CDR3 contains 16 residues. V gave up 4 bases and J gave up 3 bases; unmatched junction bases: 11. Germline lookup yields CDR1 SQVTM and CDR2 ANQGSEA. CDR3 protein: CSVVGSGGPRTDTQYF. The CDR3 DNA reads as TGCAGCGTTGTCGGTAGCGGGGGACCTAGGACAGATACGCAGTATTTT.

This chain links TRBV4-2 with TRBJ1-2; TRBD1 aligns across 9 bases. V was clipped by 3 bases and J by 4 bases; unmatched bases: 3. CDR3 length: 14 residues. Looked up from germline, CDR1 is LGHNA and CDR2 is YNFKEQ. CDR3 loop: CASSQDRGGYGYTF. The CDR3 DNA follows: TGTGCCAGCAGCCAGGACAGGGGTGGCTATGGCTACACCTTC.

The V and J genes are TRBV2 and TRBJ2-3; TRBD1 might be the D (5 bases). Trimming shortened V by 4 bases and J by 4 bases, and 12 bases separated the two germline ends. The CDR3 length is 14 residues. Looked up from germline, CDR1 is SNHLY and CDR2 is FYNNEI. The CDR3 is CASSGGRAPDTQYF. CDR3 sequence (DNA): TGTGCCAGCAGTGGGGGCCGTGCCCCAGATACGCAGTATTTT.

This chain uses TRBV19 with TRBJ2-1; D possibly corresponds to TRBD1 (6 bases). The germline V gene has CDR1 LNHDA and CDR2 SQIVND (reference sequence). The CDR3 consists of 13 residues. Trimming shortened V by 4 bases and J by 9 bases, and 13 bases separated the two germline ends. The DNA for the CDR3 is TGTGCCAGTAGTACACACAGGGAAAGTGAGCAGTTCTTC. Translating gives CASSTHRESEQFF.

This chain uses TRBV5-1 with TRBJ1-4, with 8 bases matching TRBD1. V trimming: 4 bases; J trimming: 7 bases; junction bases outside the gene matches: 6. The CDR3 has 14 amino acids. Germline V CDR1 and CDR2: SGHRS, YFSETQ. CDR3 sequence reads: CASSLDRGGEKLFF. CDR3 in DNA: TGCGCCAGCAGCCTTGACAGGGGTGGTGAAAAACTGTTTTTT. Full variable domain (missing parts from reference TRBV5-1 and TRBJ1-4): KAGVTQTPRYLIKTRGQQVTLSCSPISGHRSVSWYQQTPGQGLQFLFEYFSETQRNKGNFPGRFSGRQFSNSRSEMNVSTLELGDSALYLCASSLDRGGEKLFFGSGTQLSVL.

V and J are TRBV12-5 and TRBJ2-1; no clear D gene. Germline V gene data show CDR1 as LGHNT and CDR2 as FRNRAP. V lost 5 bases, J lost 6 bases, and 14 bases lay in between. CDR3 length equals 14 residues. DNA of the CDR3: TGTGCTAGTGGTCCGGGCTACGTGAGCAATGAGCAGTTCTTC. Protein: CASGPGYVSNEQFF.

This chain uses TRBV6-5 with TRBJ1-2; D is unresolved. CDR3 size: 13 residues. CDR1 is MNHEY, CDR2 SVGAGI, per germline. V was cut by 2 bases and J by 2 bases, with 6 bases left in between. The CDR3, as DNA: TGTGCCAGCAGTTACGACACCAACTATGGCTACACCTTC. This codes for CASSYDTNYGYTF.

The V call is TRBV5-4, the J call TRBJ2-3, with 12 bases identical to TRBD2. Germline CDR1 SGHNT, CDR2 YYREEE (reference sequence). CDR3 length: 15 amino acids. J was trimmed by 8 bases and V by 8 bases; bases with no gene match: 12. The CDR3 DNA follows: TGTGCCAGTGCACTAGCGGGAGGCAGCCAGGGTACGCAGTATTTT. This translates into CASALAGGSQGTQYF.

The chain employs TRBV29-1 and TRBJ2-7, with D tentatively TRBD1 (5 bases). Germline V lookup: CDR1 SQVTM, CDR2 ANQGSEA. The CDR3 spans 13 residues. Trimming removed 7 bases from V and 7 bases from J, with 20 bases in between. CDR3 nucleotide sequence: TGCAGCGGCCTGTGGGGCAGCGTGAGGGAGCAGTACTTC. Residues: CSGLWGSVREQYF.

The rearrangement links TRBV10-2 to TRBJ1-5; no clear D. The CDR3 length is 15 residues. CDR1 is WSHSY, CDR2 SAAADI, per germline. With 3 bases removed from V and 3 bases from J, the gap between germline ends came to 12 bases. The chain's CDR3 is CASSEWSGYNQPQHF. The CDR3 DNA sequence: TGCGCCAGCAGTGAATGGTCAGGCTACAATCAGCCCCAGCATTTT.

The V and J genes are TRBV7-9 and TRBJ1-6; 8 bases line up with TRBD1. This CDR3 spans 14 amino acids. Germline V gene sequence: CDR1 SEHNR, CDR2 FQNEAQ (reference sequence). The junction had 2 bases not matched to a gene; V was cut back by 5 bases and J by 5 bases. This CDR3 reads CASSRTGNNSPLHF. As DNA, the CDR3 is TGTGCCAGCAGCCGGACAGGGAATAATTCACCCCTCCACTTT. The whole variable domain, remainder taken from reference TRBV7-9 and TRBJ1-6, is DTGVSQNPRHKITKRGQNVTFRCDPISEHNRLYWYRQTLGQGPEFLTYFQNEAQLEKSRLLSDRFSAERPKGSFSTLEIQRTEQGDSAMYLCASSRTGNNSPLHFGNGTRLTVT.

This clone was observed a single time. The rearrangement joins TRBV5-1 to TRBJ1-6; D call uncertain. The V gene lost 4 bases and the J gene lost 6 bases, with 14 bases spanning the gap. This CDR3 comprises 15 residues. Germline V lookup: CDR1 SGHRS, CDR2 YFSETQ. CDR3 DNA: TGCGCCAGCAGCCCTTATACACGGGGTAATTCACCCCTCCACTTT. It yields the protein CASSPYTRGNSPLHF.

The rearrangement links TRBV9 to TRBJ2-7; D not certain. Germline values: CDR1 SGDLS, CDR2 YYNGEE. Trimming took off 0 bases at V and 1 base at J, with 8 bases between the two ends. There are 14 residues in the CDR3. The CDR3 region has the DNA TGTGCCAGCAGCGTAGGTGGCAGGTCCTACGAGCAGTACTTC. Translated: CASSVGGRSYEQYF.

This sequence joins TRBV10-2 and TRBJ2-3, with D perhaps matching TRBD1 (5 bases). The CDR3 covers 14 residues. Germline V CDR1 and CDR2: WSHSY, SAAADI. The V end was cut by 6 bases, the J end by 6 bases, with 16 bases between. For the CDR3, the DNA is TGCGCCAGCAGCAGGACAACTCTGAGGGATACGCAGTATTTT. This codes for CASSRTTLRDTQYF.

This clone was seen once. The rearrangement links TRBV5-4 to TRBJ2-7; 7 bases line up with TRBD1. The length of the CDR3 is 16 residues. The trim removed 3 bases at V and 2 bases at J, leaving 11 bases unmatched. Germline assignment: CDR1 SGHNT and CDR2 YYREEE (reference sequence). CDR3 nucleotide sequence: TGTGCCAGCAGCTGGTGGGGGACAGTCCAGACCTACGAGCAGTACTTC. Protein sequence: CASSWWGTVQTYEQYF.

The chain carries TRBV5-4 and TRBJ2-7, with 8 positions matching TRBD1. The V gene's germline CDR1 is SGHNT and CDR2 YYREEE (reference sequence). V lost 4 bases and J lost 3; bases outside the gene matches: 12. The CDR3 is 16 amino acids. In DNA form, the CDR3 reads TGTGCCAGCAGCCCCGGACAGGGCCCACGGGGCTACGAGCAGTACTTC. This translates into CASSPGQGPRGYEQYF.

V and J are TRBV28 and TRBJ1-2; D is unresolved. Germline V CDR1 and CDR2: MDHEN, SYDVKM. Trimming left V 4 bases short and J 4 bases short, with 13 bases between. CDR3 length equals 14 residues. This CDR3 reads CASSSRTEPYGYTF. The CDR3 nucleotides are TGTGCCAGCAGTTCACGGACGGAACCCTATGGCTACACCTTC.